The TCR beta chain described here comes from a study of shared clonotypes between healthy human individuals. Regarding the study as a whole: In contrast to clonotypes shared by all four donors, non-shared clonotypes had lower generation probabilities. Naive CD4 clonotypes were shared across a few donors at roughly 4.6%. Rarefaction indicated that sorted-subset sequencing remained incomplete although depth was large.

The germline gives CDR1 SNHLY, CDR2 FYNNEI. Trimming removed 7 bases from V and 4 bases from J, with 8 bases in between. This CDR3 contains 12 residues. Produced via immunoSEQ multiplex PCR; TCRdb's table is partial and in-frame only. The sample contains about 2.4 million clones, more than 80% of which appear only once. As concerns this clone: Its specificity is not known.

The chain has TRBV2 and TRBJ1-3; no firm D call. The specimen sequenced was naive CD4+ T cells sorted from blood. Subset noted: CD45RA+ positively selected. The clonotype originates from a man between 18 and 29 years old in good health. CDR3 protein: CASINVGNTIYF. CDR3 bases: TGTGCCAGCATTAATGTGGGAAACACCATATATTTT. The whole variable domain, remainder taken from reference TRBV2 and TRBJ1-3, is EPEVTQTPSHQVTQMGQEVILRCVPISNHLYFYWYRQILGQKVEFLVSFYNNEISEKSEIFDDQFSVERPDGSNFTLKIRSTKLEDSAMYFCASINVGNTIYFGEGSWLTVV.